One TCR beta chain is described in this entry. Its target is not known. With V trimmed by 6 bases and J by 1 base, 9 bases remained unmatched. CDR1 MNHNS and CDR2 SASEGT come from the germline V gene. This CDR3 is built from 15 residues. This entry is derived from a study of identical twins. Points from the study as a whole: Fewer insertions were carried by abundant cord blood beta clonotypes, but none was seen in memory repertoires.

MiXCR was run by TCRdb on the 5' RACE reads, yielding one entry per CDR3 protein. The data hold 600,000 to 800,000 distinct CDR3 sequences, with around 20% observed a single time. These records were also assigned to another study, of T cells expressing NK-cell markers. From that second work: Among the experiments, several used an anti-gamma-delta TCR antibody to restrict sorting to alpha-beta TCR T cells.

The chain joins TRBV6-1 to TRBJ2-7, with 7 bases aligning to TRBD2. Sequencing was performed on PBMCs. This receptor was obtained from a woman younger than 35 in good health. CDR3 bases: TGTGCCAGCAGCCCCCGGGCTAGCGGTTCCTACGAGCAGTACTTC. This codes for CASSPRASGSYEQYF.